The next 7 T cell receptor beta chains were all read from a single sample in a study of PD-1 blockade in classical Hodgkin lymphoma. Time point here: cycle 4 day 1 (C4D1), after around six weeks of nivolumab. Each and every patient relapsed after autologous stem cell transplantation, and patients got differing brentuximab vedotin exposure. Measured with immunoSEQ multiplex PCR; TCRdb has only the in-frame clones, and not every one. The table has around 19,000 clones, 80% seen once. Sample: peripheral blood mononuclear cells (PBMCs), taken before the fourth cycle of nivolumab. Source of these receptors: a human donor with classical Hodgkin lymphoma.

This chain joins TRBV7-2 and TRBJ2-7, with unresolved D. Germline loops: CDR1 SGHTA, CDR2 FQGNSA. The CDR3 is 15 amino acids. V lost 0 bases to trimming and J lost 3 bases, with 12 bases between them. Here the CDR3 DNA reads TGTGCCAGCAGCTTAGCAGGGCCCCCCTACTACGAGCAGTACTTC. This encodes CASSLAGPPYYEQYF.

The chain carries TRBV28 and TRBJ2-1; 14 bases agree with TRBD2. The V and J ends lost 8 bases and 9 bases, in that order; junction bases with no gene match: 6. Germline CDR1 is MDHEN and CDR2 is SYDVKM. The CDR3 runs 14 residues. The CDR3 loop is CASQTSGRAGEQFF. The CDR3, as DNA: TGTGCCAGCCAGACTAGCGGGAGGGCAGGTGAGCAGTTCTTC.

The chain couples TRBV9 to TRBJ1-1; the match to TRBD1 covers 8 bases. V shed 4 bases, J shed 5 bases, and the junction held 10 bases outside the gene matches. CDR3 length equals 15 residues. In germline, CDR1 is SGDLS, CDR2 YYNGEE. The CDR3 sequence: CASSHGWTGRTEAFF. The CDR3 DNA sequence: TGTGCCAGCAGCCATGGGTGGACAGGGAGAACTGAAGCTTTCTTT.

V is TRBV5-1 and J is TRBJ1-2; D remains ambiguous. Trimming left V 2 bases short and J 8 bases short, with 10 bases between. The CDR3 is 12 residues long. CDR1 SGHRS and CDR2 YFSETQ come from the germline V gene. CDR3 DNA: TGCGCCAGCAGCTTAACCGGTGAGGGCTACACCTTC. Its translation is CASSLTGEGYTF.

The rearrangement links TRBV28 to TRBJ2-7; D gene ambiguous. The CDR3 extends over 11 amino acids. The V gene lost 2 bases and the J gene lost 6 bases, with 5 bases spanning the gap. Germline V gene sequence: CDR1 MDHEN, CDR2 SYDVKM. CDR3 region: CASSLVLEQYF. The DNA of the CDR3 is TGTGCCAGCAGTTTAGTTCTCGAGCAGTACTTC.

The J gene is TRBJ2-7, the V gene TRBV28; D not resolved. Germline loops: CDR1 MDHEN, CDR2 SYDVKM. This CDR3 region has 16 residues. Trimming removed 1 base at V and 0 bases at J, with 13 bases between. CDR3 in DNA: TGTGCCAGCAGTTTATACGGTCTTGCGCTCTCCTACGAGCAGTACTTC. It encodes CASSLYGLALSYEQYF.

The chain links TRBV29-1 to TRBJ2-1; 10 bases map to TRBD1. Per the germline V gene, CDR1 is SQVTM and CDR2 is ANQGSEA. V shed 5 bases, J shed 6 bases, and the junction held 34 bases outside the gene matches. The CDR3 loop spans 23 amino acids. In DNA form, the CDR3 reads TGCAGCGTTTTTGGTATCGGGTCAAAAAGACCGGGACAGGGGTCTGGAGGGGCCAATGAGCAGTTCTTC. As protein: CSVFGIGSKRPGQGSGGANEQFF.